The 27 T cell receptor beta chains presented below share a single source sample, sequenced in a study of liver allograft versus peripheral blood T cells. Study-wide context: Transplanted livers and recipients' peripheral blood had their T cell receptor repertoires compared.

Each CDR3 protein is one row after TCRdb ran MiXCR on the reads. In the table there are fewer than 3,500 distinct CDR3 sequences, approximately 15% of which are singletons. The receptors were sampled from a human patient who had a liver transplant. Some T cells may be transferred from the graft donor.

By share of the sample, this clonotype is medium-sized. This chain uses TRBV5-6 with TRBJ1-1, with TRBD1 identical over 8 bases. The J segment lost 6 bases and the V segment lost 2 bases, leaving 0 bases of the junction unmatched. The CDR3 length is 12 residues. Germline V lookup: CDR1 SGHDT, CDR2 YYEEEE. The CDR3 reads CASSFRGPEAFF. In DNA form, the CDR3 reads TGTGCCAGCAGCTTCAGGGGGCCTGAAGCTTTCTTT. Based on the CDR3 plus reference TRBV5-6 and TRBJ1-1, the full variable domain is DAGVTQSPTHLIKTRGQQVTLRCSPKSGHDTVSWYQQALGQGPQFIFQYYEEEERQRGNFPDRFSGHQFPNYSSELNVNALLLGDSALYLCASSFRGPEAFFGQGTRLTVV.

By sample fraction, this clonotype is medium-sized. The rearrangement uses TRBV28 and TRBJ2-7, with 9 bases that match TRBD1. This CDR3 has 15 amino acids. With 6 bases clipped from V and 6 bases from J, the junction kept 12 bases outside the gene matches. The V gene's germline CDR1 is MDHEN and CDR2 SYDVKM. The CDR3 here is CASSRRTGVNSEQYF. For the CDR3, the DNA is TGTGCCAGCAGCCGCCGGACAGGGGTAAACAGCGAGCAGTACTTC.

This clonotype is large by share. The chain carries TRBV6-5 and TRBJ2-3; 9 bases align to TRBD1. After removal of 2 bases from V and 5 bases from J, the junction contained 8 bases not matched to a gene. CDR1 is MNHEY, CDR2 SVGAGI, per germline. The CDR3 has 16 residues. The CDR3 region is CASSYGGQGRLDTQYF. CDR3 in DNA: TGTGCCAGCAGTTACGGGGGACAGGGAAGATTAGATACGCAGTATTTT.

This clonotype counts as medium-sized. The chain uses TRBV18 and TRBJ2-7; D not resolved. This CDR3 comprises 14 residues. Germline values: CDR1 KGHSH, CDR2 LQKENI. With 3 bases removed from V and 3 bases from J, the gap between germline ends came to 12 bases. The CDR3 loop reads CASSPSGVGYEQYF. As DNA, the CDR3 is TGTGCCAGCTCACCGAGTGGTGTTGGCTACGAGCAGTACTTC.

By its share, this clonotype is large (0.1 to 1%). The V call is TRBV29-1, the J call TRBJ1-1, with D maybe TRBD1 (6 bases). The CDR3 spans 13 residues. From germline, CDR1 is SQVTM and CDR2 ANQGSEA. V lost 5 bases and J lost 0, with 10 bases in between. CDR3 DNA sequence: TGCAGCGTTTTAACAGGGATGAACACTGAAGCTTTCTTT. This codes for CSVLTGMNTEAFF.

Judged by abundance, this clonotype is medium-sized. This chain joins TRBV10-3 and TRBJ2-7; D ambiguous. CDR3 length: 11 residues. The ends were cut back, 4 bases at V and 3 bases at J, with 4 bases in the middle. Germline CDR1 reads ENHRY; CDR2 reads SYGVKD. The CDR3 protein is CAISVDYEQYF. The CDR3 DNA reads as TGTGCCATCAGTGTCGACTACGAGCAGTACTTC.

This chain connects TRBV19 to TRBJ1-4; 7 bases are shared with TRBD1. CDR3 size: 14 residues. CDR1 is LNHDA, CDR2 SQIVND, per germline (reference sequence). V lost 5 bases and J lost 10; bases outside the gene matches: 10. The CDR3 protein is CASSGGGGLGKLFF. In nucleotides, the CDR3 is TGTGCCAGTAGTGGAGGGGGCGGACTTGGAAAACTGTTTTTT.

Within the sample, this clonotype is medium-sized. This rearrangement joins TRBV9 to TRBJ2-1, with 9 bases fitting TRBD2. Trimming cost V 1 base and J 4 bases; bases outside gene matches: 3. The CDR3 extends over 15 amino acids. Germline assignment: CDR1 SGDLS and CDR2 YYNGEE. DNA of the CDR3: TGTGCCAGCAGCGTAAGCGGGGGGCTATACAATGAGCAGTTCTTC. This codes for CASSVSGGLYNEQFF.

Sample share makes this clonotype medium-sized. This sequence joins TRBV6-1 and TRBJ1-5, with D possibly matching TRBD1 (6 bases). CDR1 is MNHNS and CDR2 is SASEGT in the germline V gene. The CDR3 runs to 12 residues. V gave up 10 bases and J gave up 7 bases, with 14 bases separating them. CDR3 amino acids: CAIQTGGQPQHF. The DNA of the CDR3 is TGTGCCATCCAGACAGGTGGACAGCCCCAGCATTTT.

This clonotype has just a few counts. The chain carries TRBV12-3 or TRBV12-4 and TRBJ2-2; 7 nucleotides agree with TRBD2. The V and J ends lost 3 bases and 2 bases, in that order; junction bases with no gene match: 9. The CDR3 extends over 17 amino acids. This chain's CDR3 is CASSFGQAGLNTGELFF. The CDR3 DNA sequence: TGTGCCAGCAGTTTTGGGCAAGCGGGGCTTAACACCGGGGAGCTGTTTTTT.

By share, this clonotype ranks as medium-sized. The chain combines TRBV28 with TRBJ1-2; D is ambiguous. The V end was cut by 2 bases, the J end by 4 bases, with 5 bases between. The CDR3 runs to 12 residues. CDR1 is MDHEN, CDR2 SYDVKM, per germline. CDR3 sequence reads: CASSLPFYGYTF. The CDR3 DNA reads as TGTGCCAGCAGTTTACCCTTCTATGGCTACACCTTC.

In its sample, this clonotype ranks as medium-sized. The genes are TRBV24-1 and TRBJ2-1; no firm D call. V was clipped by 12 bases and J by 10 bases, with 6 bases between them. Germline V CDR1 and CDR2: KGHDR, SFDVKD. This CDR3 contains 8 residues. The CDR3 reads CAFREQFF. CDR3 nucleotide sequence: TGTGCCTTCCGGGAGCAGTTCTTC.

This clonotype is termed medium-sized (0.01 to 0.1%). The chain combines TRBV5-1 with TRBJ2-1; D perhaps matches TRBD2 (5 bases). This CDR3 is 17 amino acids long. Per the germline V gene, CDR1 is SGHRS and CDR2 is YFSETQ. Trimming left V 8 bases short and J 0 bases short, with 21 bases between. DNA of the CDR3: TGCGCCAGTGTTCTCTTCCCCCGGGAAAACTCCTACAATGAGCAGTTCTTC. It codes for CASVLFPRENSYNEQFF.

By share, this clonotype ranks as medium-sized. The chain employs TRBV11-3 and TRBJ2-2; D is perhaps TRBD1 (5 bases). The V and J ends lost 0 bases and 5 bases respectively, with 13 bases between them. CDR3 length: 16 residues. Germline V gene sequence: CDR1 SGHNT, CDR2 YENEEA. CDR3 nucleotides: TGTGCCAGCAGCTTAGAAAGTAGGCAGGGTACCGGGGAGCTGTTTTTT. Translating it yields CASSLESRQGTGELFF.

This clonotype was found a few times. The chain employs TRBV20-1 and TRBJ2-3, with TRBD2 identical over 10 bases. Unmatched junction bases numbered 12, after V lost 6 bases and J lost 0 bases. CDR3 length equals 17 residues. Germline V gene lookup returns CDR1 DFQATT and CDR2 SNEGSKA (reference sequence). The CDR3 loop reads CSALNPSGSMSTDTQYF. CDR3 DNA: TGCAGTGCCCTAAACCCTAGCGGGAGTATGAGCACAGATACGCAGTATTTT.

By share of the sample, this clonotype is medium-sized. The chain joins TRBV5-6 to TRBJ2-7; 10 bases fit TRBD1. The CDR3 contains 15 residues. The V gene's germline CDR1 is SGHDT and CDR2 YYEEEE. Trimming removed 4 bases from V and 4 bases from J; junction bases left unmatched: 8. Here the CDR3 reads CASSLTGQGLYEQYF. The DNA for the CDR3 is TGTGCCAGCAGCCTGACGGGACAGGGGTTGTACGAGCAGTACTTC.

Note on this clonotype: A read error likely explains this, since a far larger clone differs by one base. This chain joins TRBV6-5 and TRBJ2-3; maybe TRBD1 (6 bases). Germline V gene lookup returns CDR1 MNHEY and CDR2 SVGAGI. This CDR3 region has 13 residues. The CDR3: CASSKGQPDMQYF. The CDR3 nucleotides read TGTGCCAGCAGTAAAGGACAGCCAGATATGCAGTATTTT.

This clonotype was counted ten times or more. The CDR3 bases are TGTGCCAGTAGCTCGGCTAGCGGGGTCTACAATGAGCAGTTCTTC. Translation: CASSSASGVYNEQFF. This chain connects TRBV19 to TRBJ2-1, with TRBD2 identical over 9 bases. Germline CDR1 and CDR2: LNHDA and SQIVND (reference sequence). There are 15 residues in the CDR3. With V trimmed by 6 bases and J by 3 bases, 6 bases remained unmatched.

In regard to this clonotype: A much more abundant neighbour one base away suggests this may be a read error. The CDR3 loop is CASSHPGASYEQDF. DNA for the CDR3: TGTGCCAGCAGTCACCCGGGAGCTTCCTACGAGCAGGACTTC. V usage is TRBV6-5 and J usage is TRBJ2-7, with D tentatively TRBD2 (6 bases). This CDR3 is built from 14 residues. From germline, CDR1 is MNHEY and CDR2 SVGAGI.

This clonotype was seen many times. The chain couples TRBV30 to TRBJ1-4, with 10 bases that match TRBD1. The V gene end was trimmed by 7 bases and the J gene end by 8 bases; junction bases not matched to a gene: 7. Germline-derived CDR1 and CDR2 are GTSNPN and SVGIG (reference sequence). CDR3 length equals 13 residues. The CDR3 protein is CASSGQGMEKLFF. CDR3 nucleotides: TGTGCCTCGTCGGGACAGGGGATGGAAAAACTGTTTTTT.

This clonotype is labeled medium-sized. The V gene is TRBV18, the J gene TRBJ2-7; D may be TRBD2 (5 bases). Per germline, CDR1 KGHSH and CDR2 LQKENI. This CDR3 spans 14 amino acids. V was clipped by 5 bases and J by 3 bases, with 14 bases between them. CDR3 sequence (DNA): TGTGCCAGCTCAGATGAGAGGGTGGTCTACGAGCAGTACTTC. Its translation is CASSDERVVYEQYF. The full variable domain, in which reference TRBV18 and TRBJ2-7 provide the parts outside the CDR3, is NAGVMQNPRHLVRRRGQEARLRCSPMKGHSHVYWYRQLPEEGLKFMVYLQKENIIDESGMPKERFSAEFPKEGPSILRIQQVVRGDSAAYFCASSDERVVYEQYFGPGTRLTVT.

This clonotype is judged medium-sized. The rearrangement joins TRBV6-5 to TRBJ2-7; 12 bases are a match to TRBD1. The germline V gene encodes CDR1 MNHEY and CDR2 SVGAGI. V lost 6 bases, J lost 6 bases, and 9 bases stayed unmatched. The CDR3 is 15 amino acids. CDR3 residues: CASSSPGQGAGEQYF. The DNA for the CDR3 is TGTGCCAGCAGCTCGCCGGGACAGGGGGCTGGCGAGCAGTACTTC.

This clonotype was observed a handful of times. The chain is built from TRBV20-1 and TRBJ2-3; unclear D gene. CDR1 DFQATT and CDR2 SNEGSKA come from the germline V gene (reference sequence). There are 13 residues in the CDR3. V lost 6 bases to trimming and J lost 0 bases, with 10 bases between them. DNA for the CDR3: TGCAGTGCCAAACCTGGTAGCACAGATACGCAGTATTTT. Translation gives CSAKPGSTDTQYF.

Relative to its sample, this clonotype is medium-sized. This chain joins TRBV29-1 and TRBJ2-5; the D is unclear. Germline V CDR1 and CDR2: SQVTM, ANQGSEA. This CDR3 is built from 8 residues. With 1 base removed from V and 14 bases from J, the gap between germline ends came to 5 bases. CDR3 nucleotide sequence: TGCAGCGTTGAAGTTGGCTACTTC. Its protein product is CSVEVGYF.

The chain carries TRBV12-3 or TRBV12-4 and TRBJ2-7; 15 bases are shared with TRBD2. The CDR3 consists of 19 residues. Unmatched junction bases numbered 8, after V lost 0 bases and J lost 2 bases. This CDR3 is CASSLAPGLAGGYTYEQYF. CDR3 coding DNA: TGTGCCAGCAGTTTAGCGCCGGGACTAGCGGGGGGCTACACCTACGAGCAGTACTTC.

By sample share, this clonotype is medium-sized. DNA for the CDR3: TGTGCCAGCAGCGTGGGGACAGGGACTACCCGGAACACTGAAGCTTTCTTT. Amino acids: CASSVGTGTTRNTEAFF. The chain employs TRBV9 and TRBJ1-1; TRBD1 matches 9 bases. The V segment lost 2 bases and the J segment 1 base; nucleotides outside the gene matches: 9. The germline V gene encodes CDR1 SGDLS and CDR2 YYNGEE. CDR3 size: 17 residues.

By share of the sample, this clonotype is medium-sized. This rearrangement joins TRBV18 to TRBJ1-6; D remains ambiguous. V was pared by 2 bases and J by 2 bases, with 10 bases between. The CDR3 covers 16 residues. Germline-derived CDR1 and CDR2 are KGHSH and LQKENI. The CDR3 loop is CASSPSREPYNSPLHF. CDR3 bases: TGTGCCAGCTCACCAAGCCGGGAACCCTATAATTCACCCCTCCACTTT. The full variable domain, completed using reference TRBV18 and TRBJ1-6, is NAGVMQNPRHLVRRRGQEARLRCSPMKGHSHVYWYRQLPEEGLKFMVYLQKENIIDESGMPKERFSAEFPKEGPSILRIQQVVRGDSAAYFCASSPSREPYNSPLHFGNGTRLTVT.